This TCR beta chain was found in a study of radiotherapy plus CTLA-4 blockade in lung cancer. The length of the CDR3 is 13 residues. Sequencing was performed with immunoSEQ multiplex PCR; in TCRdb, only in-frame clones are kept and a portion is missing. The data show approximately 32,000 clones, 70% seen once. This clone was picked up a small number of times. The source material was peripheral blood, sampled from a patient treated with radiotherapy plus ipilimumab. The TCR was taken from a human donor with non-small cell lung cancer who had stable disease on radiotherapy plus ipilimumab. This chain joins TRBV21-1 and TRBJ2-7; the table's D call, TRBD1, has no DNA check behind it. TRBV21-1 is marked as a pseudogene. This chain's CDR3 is CASSPGGGTEQYF. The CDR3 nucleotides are TGTGCCAGCAGCCCAGGGGGTGGTACCGAGCAGTACTTC.